The clone carrying this T cell receptor beta chain was recorded a few times. Antigen unknown. The sample belongs to a study of beta chain features in type 1 diabetes. Germline CDR1 reads SGHAT; CDR2 reads FQNNGV. With V trimmed by 6 bases and J by 4 bases, 6 bases remained unmatched. The CDR3 runs 14 residues. Every bit of the isolated RNA underwent reverse transcription, so sequencing read expressed TCRB transcripts. Libraries were prepared by immunoSEQ multiplex PCR; TCRdb keeps only in-frame clonotypes and omits some of them. The sample lists about 640,000 clones, under 15% seen once, with more than 0.1% in the top ten. The study's findings and limits: A moderate, significant TCRB CDR3 shortening appeared in type 1 diabetes across four CD4+ subsets. PCR could preferentially amplify shorter templates, alike in patients and controls.

The receptor was isolated from a man aged 25-40 years with type 1 diabetes. The chain has TRBV11-2 and TRBJ2-1; 7 bases agree with TRBD1. Sample: naive CD4+ T cells from blood. Here the CDR3 DNA reads TGTGCCAGCAGACCTTGGGACAGTTACAATGAGCAGTTCTTC. Its translation: CASRPWDSYNEQFF. Full variable domain (outside the CDR3, taken from reference TRBV11-2 and TRBJ2-1): EAGVAQSPRYKIIEKRQSVAFWCNPISGHATLYWYQQILGQGPKLLIQFQNNGVVDDSQLPKDRFSAERLKGVDSTLKIQPAKLEDSAVYLCASRPWDSYNEQFFGPGTRLTVL.